What follows describes a single TCR beta chain. These data are taken from a study of PD-1 blockade in classical Hodgkin lymphoma. Study at large: With a 2-week interval, patients received intravenous nivolumab at 3 mg/kg.

Relapse after autologous stem cell transplantation occurred in every patient, and brentuximab vedotin exposure varied. Clones were read by immunoSEQ multiplex PCR, and TCRdb kept only the in-frame ones, dropping some. This sample has 55,000 to 75,000 clones, with about 70% found just once. CDR1 is SGHRS and CDR2 is YFSETQ in the germline V gene. V dropped 0 bases and J dropped 2; count of bases not matched to a gene: 0. The CDR3 is 14 residues long. The source is a human donor with classical Hodgkin lymphoma. This sequence joins TRBV5-1 and TRBJ2-7, with TRBD2 matching over 9 bases. The source material was peripheral blood mononuclear cells (PBMCs), sampled before the second cycle of nivolumab. DNA for the CDR3: TGCGCCAGCAGCTTGGGCGGGAGGGCCTACGAGCAGTACTTC. Translation: CASSLGGRAYEQYF.